The 12 T cell receptor beta chains listed next were all sequenced from one sample in a study of regulatory T cells in long-lasting Graves disease. Assembly of TCR beta libraries relied on iRepertoire HTBI primers together with Arm-PCR of CDR3 regions. TCRdb fed the multiplex PCR reads into MiXCR, producing one record per CDR3 protein. Found here are around 450,000 distinct CDR3 sequences, around a fifth of them singletons; the top ten hold more than 6%. Indicated time point: persistent/refractory GD, antithyroid drugs over 5 years with positive TRAb. The TCR library was made from RNA extracted from PBMCs. Specimen: peripheral blood mononuclear cells (PBMCs), collected when the disease was refractory, from a patient treated with antithyroid drugs. These receptors were obtained from a female donor with Graves disease.

This clonotype was detected a few times. The rearrangement uses TRBV11-1 and TRBJ2-7; TRBD1 might be the D (6 bases). V lost 5 bases to trimming and J lost 0 bases, with 14 bases between them. The CDR3 runs to 15 residues. Germline V CDR1 and CDR2: SGHAT, FQDESV (reference sequence). CDR3 DNA sequence: TGTGCCAGCAGCCGAACAGGGACCTACTCCTACGAGCAGTACTTC. Translating gives CASSRTGTYSYEQYF. Full variable domain (rest looked up from reference TRBV11-1 and TRBJ2-7): EAEVAQSPRYKITEKSQAVAFWCDPISGHATLYWYRQILGQGPELLVQFQDESVVDDSQLPKDRFSAERLKGVDSTLKIQPAELGDSAMYLCASSRTGTYSYEQYFGPGTRLTVT.

The chain recombines TRBV27 with TRBJ2-1, with D possibly called TRBD1 or TRBD2 (5 bases each). The CDR3 sequence is 15 residues long. Trimming stripped 2 bases from V and 4 bases from J, with 12 bases between. Per the germline V gene, CDR1 is MNHEY and CDR2 is SMNVEV (reference sequence). This CDR3 is CASSLRDPIYNEQFF. The CDR3 bases are TGTGCCAGCAGTTTACGGGACCCAATTTACAATGAGCAGTTCTTC.

This clonotype was counted ten times or more. This chain uses TRBV11-3 with TRBJ1-1, with D uncertain. Between the trimmed V and J ends, which lost 1 base and 5 bases, there was a span of 11 bases. Germline CDR1 is SGHNT and CDR2 is YENEEA. This CDR3 has 14 amino acids. The CDR3 DNA sequence: TGTGCCAGCAGCTTAGTAGGGCGGAAGACTGAAGCTTTCTTT. This encodes CASSLVGRKTEAFF.

The chain is built from TRBV9 and TRBJ2-2, with unresolved D. V was trimmed by 6 bases and J by 2 bases, leaving 23 bases between them. Per the germline V gene, CDR1 is SGDLS and CDR2 is YYNGEE. The CDR3 is made up of 18 amino acids. Written as DNA, the CDR3 is TGTGCCAGCACGGAGAGGTCGGGTATCAGTCCAAACACCGGGGAGCTGTTTTTT. Its translation is CASTERSGISPNTGELFF.

Notes on this clonotype: It may be a read error: a sequence one base away is much more abundant. The chain joins TRBV6-2 or TRBV6-3 to TRBJ1-2; TRBD1 might be the D (5 bases). Germline assignment: CDR1 MNHEY and CDR2 SVGEGT. Deletions cut 4 bases from V and 0 bases from J, with 15 bases between. The CDR3 consists of 16 residues. CDR3 sequence: CASSWGRTDANYGYTF. For the CDR3, the DNA is TGTGCCAGCAGTTGGGGACGGACCGACGCTAACTATGGCTACACCTTC.

The genes are TRBV11-2 and TRBJ1-1; 9 bases agree with TRBD1. Germline CDR1 and CDR2: SGHAT and FQNNGV. This CDR3 contains 15 residues. The J segment lost 5 bases and the V segment lost 5 bases, leaving 9 bases of the junction unmatched. This chain's CDR3 is CASSQGGTGSTEAFF. In DNA, the CDR3 is TGTGCCAGCAGCCAAGGTGGGACAGGGTCGACTGAAGCTTTCTTT.

Details on this clonotype: A much larger clone differs by one base, so this may be a read error. This rearrangement joins TRBV6-5 to TRBJ2-7; perhaps D is TRBD1 or TRBD2 (5 bases each). Looked up from germline, CDR1 is MNHEY and CDR2 is SVGAGI. The CDR3 is 14 amino acids. CDR3 amino acids: CASSYGDRAYDQYF. CDR3 in DNA: TGTGCCAGCAGTTACGGGGACCGAGCCTACGATCAGTACTTC.

This clonotype was counted at least ten times. CDR3 residues: CASWDTGYEQYF. The CDR3 DNA reads as TGTGCCAGCTGGGACACTGGCTACGAGCAGTACTTC. The chain has TRBV6-1 and TRBJ2-7, with D possibly being TRBD1 (6 bases). This CDR3 contains 12 residues. Germline V CDR1 and CDR2: MNHNS, SASEGT. V was pared by 8 bases and J by 3 bases, with 11 bases between.

This clonotype has a handful of counts. A read error may be the cause here, since a much bigger clone is one base away. The chain links TRBV27 to TRBJ1-6; 10 bases fit TRBD1. CDR1 and CDR2 from the germline V gene are MNHEY and SMNVEV (reference sequence). The CDR3 is made up of 17 amino acids. Written as DNA, the CDR3 is TGTGCCGGCAGTTCCCCAGGGACAGGGGCCCGAGGAGCACCCCTCCACTTT. It specifies CAGSSPGTGARGAPLHF.

This clonotype was observed many times. The genes are TRBV2 and TRBJ1-1; D possibly corresponds to TRBD1 (5 bases). Deletions cut 6 bases from V and 5 bases from J, with 16 bases between. The CDR3 runs 14 residues. Germline V gene data show CDR1 as SNHLY and CDR2 as FYNNEI. The chain's CDR3 is CASSSDRGGTEAFF. The CDR3 DNA reads TGTGCCAGCAGCTCAGACCGTGGGGGGACTGAAGCTTTCTTT.

In its sample, this clonotype was seen a few times. V and J are TRBV20-1 and TRBJ1-1; a possible D gene is TRBD1 (6 bases). CDR1 is DFQATT and CDR2 is SNEGSKA in the germline V gene (reference sequence). V was shortened by 5 bases and J by 7 bases, with 17 bases between the two germline ends. The length of the CDR3 is 13 residues. The CDR3 loop reads CSALGGLGGEAFF. DNA for the CDR3: TGCAGTGCTTTAGGGGGGCTCGGCGGTGAAGCTTTCTTT.

Here the CDR3 reads CASSLVGGGLYEQYF. The DNA of the CDR3 is TGCGCCAGCAGCTTGGTTGGGGGAGGATTGTACGAGCAGTACTTC. The chain combines TRBV5-1 with TRBJ2-7; D is possibly TRBD2 (6 bases). Per germline, CDR1 SGHRS and CDR2 YFSETQ. The CDR3 extends over 15 amino acids. The ends were cut back, 0 bases at V and 4 bases at J, with 14 bases in the middle.